These 20 T cell receptor beta chains were sequenced from one sample in a study of post-analysis software for immune sequencing data. The study, taken as a whole, reports: Compared with controls, patients had more of 4 to 6 TRBV segments, including TRBV5-6, TRBV5-1 and TRBV20-1.

Libraries were made from TCR beta cDNA, and they carried unique molecular identifiers. TCRdb itself ran the PCR reads through MiXCR, one entry per CDR3 protein. The table lists 400,000 to 500,000 distinct CDR3 sequences, roughly 38% of them singletons. No antigen has been identified for these receptors. Sample: blood. These receptors were collected from a girl under 10 years old with multiple sclerosis.

The rearrangement links TRBV10-3 to TRBJ2-1; possible D gene TRBD2, 5 bases. The CDR3 runs to 12 residues. From germline, CDR1 is ENHRY and CDR2 SYGVKD. Trimming shortened V by 5 bases and J by 7 bases, and 9 bases separated the two germline ends. CDR3 residues: CAISFTGNEQFF. CDR3 DNA: TGTGCCATCAGTTTCACGGGGAATGAGCAGTTCTTC.

This clonotype was seen a handful of times. CDR3 residues: CASSLTSAQETQYF. The CDR3 DNA reads TGTGCCAGCAGCCTAACTAGCGCCCAAGAGACCCAGTACTTC. The chain couples TRBV7-2 to TRBJ2-5; TRBD2 agrees at 7 bases. The length of the CDR3 is 14 residues. Germline assignment: CDR1 SGHTA and CDR2 FQGNSA. Unmatched junction bases numbered 4, after V lost 5 bases and J lost 1 base.

The chain joins TRBV7-7 to TRBJ2-1; the D is unclear. CDR3 length: 15 residues. Trimming removed 2 bases at V and 5 bases at J, with 13 bases between. CDR1 is SSHAT, CDR2 FNYEAQ, per germline (reference sequence). The CDR3 region is CASSLNPSNHNEQFF. DNA for the CDR3: TGTGCCAGCAGCTTAAATCCGAGCAATCACAATGAGCAGTTCTTC.

The chain combines TRBV7-6 with TRBJ2-4; D perhaps matches TRBD2 (5 bases). The DNA end favors TRBJ2-7, so the J call may be wrong. Per the germline V gene, CDR1 is SGHVS and CDR2 is FNYEAQ. This CDR3 is 14 amino acids long. CDR3 nucleotide sequence: TGTGCCAGCAGCTTAGCGGCAGCGGTATACGAGCAGTACTTC. The encoded protein is CASSLAAAVYEQYF.

The chain has TRBV3-1 and TRBJ1-2, with D hard to call. V was pared by 6 bases and J by 8 bases, with 16 bases between. The CDR3 has 13 amino acids. The germline CDR1 and CDR2 sequences are LGHDT and YNNKEL (reference sequence). The CDR3 reads CASRRYPGSGYTF. CDR3 bases: TGTGCCAGCAGACGTTACCCAGGAAGCGGCTACACCTTC.

The rearrangement uses TRBV7-2 and TRBJ2-5, with D perhaps matching TRBD1 (6 bases). Trimming took off 9 bases at V and 13 bases at J, with 18 bases between the two ends. Germline CDR1 and CDR2: SGHTA and FQGNSA. CDR3 length: 11 residues. CDR3 coding DNA: TGTGCCAGTGGGGGCGGAACCATTAGGTACTTC. Encoded protein: CASGGGTIRYF.

This clonotype was observed a handful of times. V usage is TRBV27 and J usage is TRBJ2-7; D is perhaps TRBD1 (6 bases). The CDR3 length is 16 residues. Per the germline V gene, CDR1 is MNHEY and CDR2 is SMNVEV (reference sequence). The germline V and J ends were trimmed by 7 bases and 0 bases, with 19 bases remaining between them. Here the CDR3 reads CASMPNPGQHSYEQYF. CDR3 sequence (DNA): TGTGCCAGCATGCCCAATCCCGGACAGCACTCCTACGAGCAGTACTTC.

The J gene is TRBJ1-5, the V gene TRBV6-5; 8 bases fit TRBD1. The CDR3 is 15 amino acids. The germline gives CDR1 MNHEY, CDR2 SVGAGI. V was pared by 6 bases and J by 1 base, with 5 bases of the junction left unmatched. The CDR3 DNA is TGTGCCAGCAGCCTTGACAGGGGAAGCAATCAGCCCCAGCATTTT. As protein: CASSLDRGSNQPQHF.

This clonotype was counted a few times. J is TRBJ2-5 and V is TRBV11-2; D may be TRBD2 (5 bases). The end of the DNA is better explained by TRBJ2-7, so the J call may be wrong. The CDR3 is 13 residues long. Germline CDR1 and CDR2: SGHAT and FQNNGV. Written as DNA, the CDR3 is TGTGCCAGCAGCTTAGTCGGAGGCTACGAGCAGTACTTC. It codes for CASSLVGGYEQYF.

The V and J genes are TRBV27 and TRBJ1-5; 8 bases map to TRBD1. This CDR3 comprises 16 residues. Unmatched junction bases numbered 8, after V lost 2 bases and J lost 5 bases. Per the germline V gene, CDR1 is MNHEY and CDR2 is SMNVEV (reference sequence). CDR3 in amino acids: CASSLGRGHGDQPQHF. CDR3 bases: TGTGCCAGCAGTTTAGGCAGGGGGCATGGGGATCAGCCCCAGCATTTT.

V usage is TRBV5-1 and J usage is TRBJ1-2; 9 bases are shared with TRBD1. The CDR3 runs to 19 residues. With 5 bases clipped from V and 4 bases from J, the junction kept 21 bases outside the gene matches. Germline assignment: CDR1 SGHRS and CDR2 YFSETQ. The CDR3 here is CASRQNQGTGMERGYGYTF. CDR3 nucleotide sequence: TGCGCCAGCAGACAAAACCAAGGGACAGGGATGGAGAGGGGCTATGGCTACACCTTC.

The V and J genes are TRBV20-1 and TRBJ2-1; TRBD1 or TRBD2 may be the D gene (5 bases each). Trimming took off 2 bases at V and 7 bases at J, with 15 bases between the two ends. The CDR3 has 14 residues. Germline values: CDR1 DFQATT, CDR2 SNEGSKA (reference sequence). CDR3: CSARWIGAWNEQFF. The DNA for the CDR3 is TGCAGTGCTAGATGGATCGGGGCCTGGAATGAGCAGTTCTTC.

Only a few counts were recorded for this clonotype. V gene TRBV7-2 combines with J gene TRBJ2-1; TRBD1 aligns across 7 bases. V dropped 2 bases and J dropped 2; count of bases not matched to a gene: 3. The CDR3 is 15 amino acids. Germline V gene sequence: CDR1 SGHTA, CDR2 FQGNSA. The CDR3 nucleotides are TGTGCCAGCAGCTTAACAGGGGTGGCCTACAATGAGCAGTTCTTC. Protein product: CASSLTGVAYNEQFF.

The rearrangement uses TRBV14 and TRBJ1-2; D gene uncertain. The CDR3 sequence is 12 residues long. CDR1 SGHDN and CDR2 FVKESK come from the germline V gene. V gave up 3 bases and J gave up 8 bases, with 10 bases separating them. The CDR3 spells CASSQDRRGYTF. In DNA form, the CDR3 reads TGTGCCAGCAGCCAGGACCGGAGAGGCTACACCTTC.

The V call is TRBV12-3 or TRBV12-4, the J call TRBJ1-2; no reliable D call. The length of the CDR3 is 13 residues. Trimming took 1 base from V and 8 from J, leaving 11 bases between them. DNA for the CDR3: TGTGCCAGCAGTTTAGAAAGGGTGGGCGGCTACACCTTC. It specifies CASSLERVGGYTF.

This clonotype was found a few times. The chain links TRBV7-9 to TRBJ1-2, with 10 bases lining up with TRBD1. V shed 2 bases, J shed 7 bases, and the junction held 19 bases outside the gene matches. This CDR3 has 19 residues. From germline, CDR1 is SEHNR and CDR2 FQNEAQ (reference sequence). CDR3 in DNA: TGTGCCAGCAGCTTAACCCGTCCGGGACAGGGGCCACTCTCACTTGGCTACACCTTC. This translates into CASSLTRPGQGPLSLGYTF. The full variable domain, completed using reference TRBV7-9 and TRBJ1-2, is DTGVSQNPRHKITKRGQNVTFRCDPISEHNRLYWYRQTLGQGPEFLTYFQNEAQLEKSRLLSDRFSAERPKGSFSTLEIQRTEQGDSAMYLCASSLTRPGQGPLSLGYTFGSGTRLTVV.

The V and J genes are TRBV4-2 and TRBJ2-7; D remains unclear. The germline CDR1 and CDR2 sequences are LGHNA and YNFKEQ. The CDR3 extends over 15 amino acids. The V end lost 0 bases, the J end lost 2 bases, and 11 bases lay between the germline ends. This CDR3 reads CASSQEDASAYEQYF. CDR3 sequence (DNA): TGTGCCAGCAGCCAAGAGGATGCTAGTGCCTACGAGCAGTACTTC.

This sequence joins TRBV2 and TRBJ2-3, with 8 bases aligning to TRBD2. V was pared by 4 bases and J by 13 bases, with 7 bases of the junction left unmatched. This CDR3 has 12 amino acids. Germline-derived CDR1 and CDR2 are SNHLY and FYNNEI. Written as DNA, the CDR3 is TGTGCCAGCAGTGGCGGGGGGCCCGGAAAGTATTTT. Protein product: CASSGGGPGKYF. Filled out from reference TRBV2 and TRBJ2-3, the complete variable domain reads EPEVTQTPSHQVTQMGQEVILRCVPISNHLYFYWYRQILGQKVEFLVSFYNNEISEKSEIFDDQFSVERPDGSNFTLKIRSTKLEDSAMYFCASSGGGPGKYFGPGTRLTVL.

The chain carries TRBV5-1 and TRBJ2-1, with 15 bases that match TRBD2. CDR3 length: 18 residues. With 2 bases clipped from V and 6 bases from J, the junction kept 9 bases outside the gene matches. Germline V gives CDR1 SGHRS, CDR2 YFSETQ. The CDR3 nucleotides are TGCGCCAGCAGCTTCTTCGGGGGACTAGCGGGAGGATTCAATGAGCAGTTCTTC. It codes for CASSFFGGLAGGFNEQFF.

This clonotype was seen more than once but under ten times. The chain uses TRBV20-1 and TRBJ2-7; tentative D call: TRBD2 (6 bases). The J call may be mistaken, given a closer DNA end match to TRBJ2-5. CDR3 length equals 16 residues. Germline values: CDR1 DFQATT, CDR2 SNEGSKA (reference sequence). The CDR3 DNA reads TGCAGTGCTAGCCGCTACCCCGGGGGACCTCGGGAGACCCAGTACTTC. It is translated as CSASRYPGGPRETQYF.